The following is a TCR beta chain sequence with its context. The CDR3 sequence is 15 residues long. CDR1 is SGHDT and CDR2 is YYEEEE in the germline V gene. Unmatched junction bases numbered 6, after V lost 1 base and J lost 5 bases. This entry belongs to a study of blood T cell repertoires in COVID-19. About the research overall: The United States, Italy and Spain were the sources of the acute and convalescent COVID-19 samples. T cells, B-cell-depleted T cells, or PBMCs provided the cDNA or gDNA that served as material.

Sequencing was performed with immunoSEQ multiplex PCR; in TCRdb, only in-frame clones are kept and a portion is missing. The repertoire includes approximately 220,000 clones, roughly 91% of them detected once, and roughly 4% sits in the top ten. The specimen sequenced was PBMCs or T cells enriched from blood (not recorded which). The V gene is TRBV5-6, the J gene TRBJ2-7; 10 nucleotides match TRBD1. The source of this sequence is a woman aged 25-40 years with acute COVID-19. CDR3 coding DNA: TGTGCCAGCAGCTTGATGGGACAGGGGCCCCACGAGCAGTACTTC. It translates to CASSLMGQGPHEQYF.